This T cell receptor beta chain emerged from a study of T cells in Graves' hyperthyroidism and ophthalmopathy. Overall study: Peripheral blood was secured at the point of initial diagnosis, before any treatment. Findings and caveats of the study: Researchers found most expanded thyroid clonotypes above 0.001 in blood as well.

This clonotype has just a few counts. What it recognizes is unknown. RNA transcripts yielded amplified TCR beta CDR3 regions. During a first-round RT-PCR of the TCR CDR3, the HTBI primer set was used. TCRdb passed the multiplex PCR reads through MiXCR, listing each CDR3 protein once. The sample shows roughly 280,000 distinct CDR3 sequences, over 15% of them seen only once. The V and J ends lost 6 bases and 0 bases, in that order; junction bases with no gene match: 6. Germline V gene lookup returns CDR1 MNHEY and CDR2 SMNVEV (reference sequence). The CDR3 extends over 15 amino acids. Ophthalmopathy patients had moderate-to-severe active disease, CAS ≥3, NOSPECS ≥4, and disease duration under 3 months. Source material for PBMCs was 9 to 10 ml fresh peripheral blood.

The sequenced sample was blood. The chain links TRBV27 to TRBJ2-7; TRBD1 matches 9 bases. This receptor was obtained from a woman aged 55-70 years with Graves' ophthalmopathy. CDR3 sequence reads: CASSLQGASSYEQYF. CDR3 bases: TGTGCCAGCAGCTTACAGGGGGCTAGCTCCTACGAGCAGTACTTC.